This TCR beta chain emerged from a study of vaccination and CD4 T cells after COVID-19. Study results and limitations: Reactive clone data from convalescent patients indicated a median of approximately 90% appearing only post-vaccination.

On this clonotype: The antigen is not known.

Trimming cost V 3 bases and J 0 bases, with 14 bases left between them. In germline, CDR1 is SGHTA, CDR2 FQGNSA. This CDR3 spans 16 amino acids. The study sequenced cultured CD4+ T cell DNA using the Oncomine TCR Beta short-read assay. MiXCR, applied by TCRdb to the PCR reads, yields one record per CDR3 protein. The top ten hold about 20% of the sample, which has around 18,000 distinct CDR3 sequences, about half seen once. Indicated time point: late sampling 161 to 241 days after vaccination in a few convalescent patients. Treatment in this sample: roughly ten-day PBMC culture with coronavirus spike peptide pools or control peptides (ViraFEST assay).

This sequence joins TRBV7-2 and TRBJ2-5; D is perhaps TRBD1 (5 bases). The source is a human donor who had recovered from COVID-19. Sequences were derived from CD4+ T cells from blood, cultured in vitro, sampled about 7 months after SARS-CoV-2 vaccination. The CDR3 DNA sequence: TGTGCCAGCAGCTTGACGGCAGGGATGTACCAAGAGACCCAGTACTTC. Protein: CASSLTAGMYQETQYF. Full variable domain (remainder filled in from reference TRBV7-2 and TRBJ2-5): GAGVSQSPSNKVTEKGKDVELRCDPISGHTALYWYRQSLGQGLEFLIYFQGNSAPDKSGLPSDRFSAERTGGSVSTLTIQRTQQEDSAVYLCASSLTAGMYQETQYFGPGTRLLVL.